A selection of T cell receptor beta chains follows, all from one sample in a study of shared clonotypes between healthy human individuals. The assay was immunoSEQ multiplex PCR, and TCRdb's table has in-frame clones only and misses some. Among 2 million to 2.5 million clones listed, 93% were seen once. Sequenced: naive CD4+ T cells from PBMCs. The receptors here all came from a man between 18 and 29 years old in good health. Some clones in this sample may be carry-over from other donors' samples. CDR3s include the opening cysteine and the closing phenylalanine or tryptophan. The order of the fields is clone size, J gene, D gene, V gene, CDR3 protein, CDR3 DNA. A D gene is named only where the DNA matches it firmly. For some rows the clone size is stated as once, few or many, or as a class when expanded; others skip it.

. TRBJ2-1 . TRBV28 CASRAPGEQFF TGTGCCAGCCGGGCCCCCGGTGAGCAGTTCTTC
. TRBJ2-1 TRBD2 TRBV28 CASRSPSGRSYNEQFF TGTGCCAGCAGGAGCCCTAGCGGGAGGTCCTACAATGAGCAGTTCTTC
. TRBJ1-4 . TRBV5-1 CASSPTPSVANEKLFF TGCGCCAGCAGCCCTACTCCCTCGGTTGCTAATGAAAAACTGTTTTTT
. TRBJ1-6 . TRBV5-1 CASSLSFGRGQYNSPLHF TGCGCCAGCAGCTTGAGTTTTGGCAGGGGACAATATAATTCACCCCTCCACTTT
. TRBJ2-5 . TRBV5-1 CASSLGRGQETQYF TGCGCCAGCAGCTTGGGCAGGGGTCAAGAGACCCAGTACTTC
. TRBJ2-1 . TRBV6-1 CASSEALGLTDEQFF TGTGCCAGCAGTGAAGCGCTTGGGCTTACTGATGAGCAGTTCTTC
. TRBJ2-2 TRBD2 TRBV29-1 CSVSRTSGSTGELFF TGCAGCGTATCACGGACTAGCGGGAGCACCGGGGAGCTGTTTTTT
. TRBJ1-4 . TRBV6-5 CASRRGVGREKLFF TGTGCCAGCAGACGGGGGGTCGGTAGGGAAAAACTGTTTTTT
once TRBJ1-2 . TRBV28 CASSLPQTYGYTF TGTGCCAGCAGTTTACCCCAGACCTATGGCTACACCTTC
. TRBJ2-7 . TRBV7-2 CASSFGAYEQYF TGTGCCAGCAGCTTCGGGGCATACGAGCAGTACTTC
. TRBJ2-2 TRBD1 TRBV6-5 CASSDRDGELFF TGTGCCAGCAGTGACAGGGACGGGGAGCTGTTTTTT
. TRBJ2-1 . TRBV7-3 CASSPGLLAYNEQFF TGTGCCAGCAGCCCCGGACTGCTGGCCTACAATGAGCAGTTCTTC
. TRBJ2-5 . TRBV7-9 CASSDYQETQYF TGTGCCAGCAGTGACTACCAAGAGACCCAGTACTTC
. TRBJ2-5 . TRBV20-1 CSASTETQYF TGCAGTGCGTCAACGGAGACCCAGTACTTC
. TRBJ2-5 . TRBV5-1 CASSLIGETQYF TGCGCCAGCTCGCTCATAGGGGAGACCCAGTACTTC
. TRBJ1-1 . TRBV12-5 CASGDGPLIF TGTGCTAGTGGGGACGGACCCCTCATCTTT
. TRBJ1-2 . TRBV20-1 CSAPRVSGYTF TGCAGTGCCCCTCGGGTTAGCGGCTACACCTTC
. TRBJ2-6 . TRBV19 CASAVSGANVLTF TGTGCCAGTGCAGTCTCTGGGGCCAACGTCCTGACTTTC
once TRBJ2-2 . TRBV6-1 CASRRLDRNTGELFF TGTGCCAGCAGGAGATTAGACAGGAACACCGGGGAGCTGTTTTTT
. TRBJ2-3 TRBD1 TRBV28 CASSLRGQGDTDTQYF TGTGCCAGCAGTTTACGGGGACAGGGAGACACAGATACGCAGTATTTT
. TRBJ2-3 . TRBV7-2 CASSRSRAPSFDTQYF TGTGCCAGCAGCCGCAGCCGGGCCCCCAGTTTTGATACGCAGTATTTT
. TRBJ1-2 . TRBV6-5 CASTKGGNYGYTF TGTGCCAGCACCAAGGGGGGGAACTATGGCTACACCTTC
. TRBJ2-3 . TRBV28 CATVTGKPEGRNTQYF TGTGCCACCGTAACCGGGAAACCTGAGGGCCGGAATACGCAGTATTTT
. TRBJ2-5 . TRBV5-4 CASNGRGDQETQYF TGTGCCAGCAACGGGAGAGGGGACCAAGAGACCCAGTACTTC
. TRBJ2-7 . TRBV6-6 CASSYSLYEQYF TGTGCCAGCAGTTACTCGCTTTACGAGCAGTACTTC
. TRBJ1-1 . TRBV28 CASSHGGSGYSNTEAFF TGTGCCAGCAGCCATGGGGGGTCAGGGTATTCGAACACTGAAGCTTTCTTT
. TRBJ1-1 . TRBV27 CASSLYGQGPEAFF TGTGCCAGCAGTTTATATGGGCAGGGACCCGAGGCTTTCTTT
. TRBJ2-5 TRBD1 TRBV7-3 CASSQGQGGTQYF TGTGCCAGCAGCCAGGGACAGGGGGGGACCCAGTACTTC
. TRBJ2-5 . TRBV7-3 CASSADRGTQYF TGTGCCAGCAGCGCAGACCGGGGGACCCAGTACTTC
. TRBJ1-1 TRBD1 TRBV5-4 CASSHGTGGTEAFF TGTGCCAGCAGCCACGGGACAGGGGGCACTGAAGCTTTCTTT
. TRBJ1-2 TRBD1 TRBV18 CASSLGRQGDSGYTF TGTGCCAGCTCACTAGGACGACAGGGGGACTCTGGCTACACCTTC
. TRBJ2-7 TRBD1 TRBV15 CATQDRGKLVGAEQYF TGTGCCACCCAGGACAGGGGTAAATTGGTCGGGGCCGAGCAGTACTTC
. TRBJ1-4 . TRBV5-6 CASSLGAGANEKLFF TGTGCCAGCAGCTTGGGTGCAGGGGCTAATGAAAAACTGTTTTTT
. TRBJ2-5 . TRBV28 CASSLWTLHGAYQVLQETQYF TGTGCCAGCAGTTTATGGACCCTACACGGAGCCTATCAAGTCCTCCAAGAGACCCAGTACTTC
. TRBJ1-1 TRBD1 TRBV11-2 CASSADRGTEAFF TGTGCCAGCAGCGCCGACAGGGGCACTGAAGCTTTCTTT
. TRBJ1-2 . TRBV9 CASSAKPRFYYGYTF TGTGCCAGCAGCGCTAAACCCAGGTTCTACTATGGCTACACCTTC
. TRBJ1-4 . TRBV7-8 CASSPARAFGEKLFF TGTGCCAGCAGCCCCGCTAGGGCTTTTGGTGAAAAACTGTTTTTT
. TRBJ2-1 TRBD2 TRBV28 CASSLARQAGGDEQFF TGTGCCAGCAGTTTGGCCCGCCAAGCGGGAGGGGATGAGCAGTTCTTC
. TRBJ2-6 TRBD1 TRBV12-5 CASGLGGQGGVLTF TGTGCTAGTGGTTTGGGGGGACAGGGCGGCGTCCTGACTTTC
. TRBJ1-1 TRBD1 TRBV27 CASSEGGADTEAFF TGTGCCAGCAGCGAAGGGGGCGCGGACACTGAAGCTTTCTTT
. TRBJ1-1 TRBD1 TRBV28 CASSSPDRAAFF TGTGCCAGCAGTTCCCCGGACAGGGCGGCTTTCTTT